This T cell receptor (beta chain) stems from a study of OX40 agonist ivuxolimab in advanced cancers. Study conclusions and caveats: Those patients achieving a partial response at 0.1-3.0 mg/kg showed among the lowest clonal expansion. The study found that CD8+ T cells averaged more expanded clones than CD4+. Clonal expansion was seen in CD4+ and CD8+ blood T cells by week 6 at 0.1 to 3.0 mg/kg.

Method: immunoSEQ multiplex PCR; TCRdb's copy keeps in-frame clones and lacks some. The table lists 55,000 to 70,000 clones, roughly 80% of them singletons. Details on this clone: The antigen remains undetermined.

The TCR sequence derives from an adult with an advanced solid tumor such as melanoma, head and neck, liver or kidney cancer. The material was CD4+ or CD8+ T cells sorted from blood, obtained in a trial of the OX40 agonist ivuxolimab.

In nucleotides, the CDR3 is TGTGCCACAAAAACTAGCGGGGGCTACAATGAGCAGTTCTTC. Its protein product is CATKTSGGYNEQFF. The rearrangement joins TRBV2 to TRBJ2-1, with 11 nucleotides matching TRBD2. The V gene end was trimmed by 10 bases and the J gene end by 3 bases; junction bases not matched to a gene: 5. CDR3 length: 14 residues. CDR1 SNHLY and CDR2 FYNNEI come from the germline V gene.